This TCR beta chain was recorded in a study of monozygotic twins with inflammatory bowel disease. Template switching incorporated UMIs with a 6-nucleotide sample barcode. Amplification used two nested PCRs: 15 to 20 cycles, then approximately 10 cycles, on TCRalpha/TCRbeta cDNA. TCRdb reprocessed the 5' RACE reads; each CDR3 protein has one entry and no DNA is given. This table lists more than 300,000 distinct CDR3 sequences. Germline loops: CDR1 SGHRS, CDR2 YFSETQ. The CDR3 has 14 amino acids. Specimen: blood. This TCR came from a human donor with ulcerative colitis or Crohn's disease, or a healthy co-twin of an affected twin (not recorded which). The genes are TRBV5-1 and TRBJ1-3. CDR3: CASSLEDVANTIYF.